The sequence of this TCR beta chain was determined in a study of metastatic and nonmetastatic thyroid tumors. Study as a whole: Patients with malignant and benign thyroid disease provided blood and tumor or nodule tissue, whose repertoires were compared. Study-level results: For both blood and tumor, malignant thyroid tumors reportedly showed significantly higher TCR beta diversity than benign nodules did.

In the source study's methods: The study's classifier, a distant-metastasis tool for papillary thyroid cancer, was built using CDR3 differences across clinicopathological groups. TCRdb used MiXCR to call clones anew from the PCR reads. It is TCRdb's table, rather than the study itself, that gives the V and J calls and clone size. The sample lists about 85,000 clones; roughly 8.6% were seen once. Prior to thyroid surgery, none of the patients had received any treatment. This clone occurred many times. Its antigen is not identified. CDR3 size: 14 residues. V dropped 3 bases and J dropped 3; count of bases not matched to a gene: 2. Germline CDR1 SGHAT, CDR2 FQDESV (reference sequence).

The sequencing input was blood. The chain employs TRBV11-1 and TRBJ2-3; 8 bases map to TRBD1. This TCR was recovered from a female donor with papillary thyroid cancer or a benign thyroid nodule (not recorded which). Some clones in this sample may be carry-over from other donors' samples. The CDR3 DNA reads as TGTGCCAGCAGCTTCTGGACAGGGACAGATACGCAGTATTTT. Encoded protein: CASSFWTGTDTQYF.